This T cell receptor (beta chain) derives from a study of breast tumors, draining lymph nodes, adjacent tissues. Findings and limits, study-wide: Tumor T cell lymph node origin was a supported hypothesis, not proven. Tumors had less TCR diversity than lymph nodes, more than nontumor tissue.

Samples came from axillary lymph nodes draining the breast cancer. Using its own MiXCR run on the multiplex PCR reads, TCRdb lists one record per CDR3 protein. The top ten clones hold more than 0.95% of a sample with 290,000 or so distinct CDR3 sequences, around 31% of them seen once. The germline CDR1 and CDR2 sequences are WNHNN and SYGVQD (reference sequence). This CDR3 spans 17 amino acids. The table lists this clonotype with a few counts. Its antigen is still unknown. The junction and the germline gene differ at one end; a read error may be behind it. The rearrangement uses TRBV10-1 and TRBJ2-2, with 8 bases lining up with TRBD2. The sequence came from a female donor with breast cancer. Some clones in this sample may be carry-over from other donors' samples. The sample comprised axillary lymph node tissue. CDR3 nucleotide sequence: TGTGCCAGCTCACCACCGGGACTAGTCGCGAACACCGGGGAGCTGTTTTTT. Amino acids: CASSPPGLVANTGELFF.